A single T cell receptor (beta chain) is shown here with its context. Its target is unknown. The data belong to a study of cytomegalovirus exposure and HLA in healthy donors. V gave up 6 bases and J gave up 0 bases, with 8 bases separating them. The germline V gene encodes CDR1 SNHLY and CDR2 FYNNEI. The CDR3 is made up of 13 amino acids. Whole-study findings and limits: In a later analysis, an Asian-associated ancestry cluster reportedly showed fewer N-insertions than the roughly 650-donor mean. The sole available immune exposure information was CMV serostatus.

PCR was performed using 60 Vbeta and 13 Jbeta primers. In the source study's methods: The count from a later analysis was 65 million to 90 million unique TCR beta chains, 9 million to 12 million of them shared. Only in-frame clones appear in the TCRdb table, and some are missing; sequencing was by immunoSEQ multiplex PCR. V, J and clone size were drawn from that table, and D and trimming were deduced from the DNA. The table lists some 160,000 clones, over 80% of them singletons, with over 1.5% in the top ten. The sequence derives from a woman aged 18-35 years in good health and CMV-seronegative. This chain links TRBV2 with TRBJ1-1; no firm D call. The specimen sequenced was PBMCs. The CDR3 is CASSSQLNTEAFF. The CDR3 DNA is TGTGCCAGCAGCTCACAGCTGAACACTGAAGCTTTCTTT.